This T cell receptor (beta chain) was recovered during a study of blood T cell repertoires in COVID-19. About the study: Specimens from acute and convalescent COVID-19 originated in the United States, Italy and Spain.

This CDR3 is built from 17 residues. Germline V gene data show CDR1 as LNHDA and CDR2 as SQIVND (reference sequence). Trimming pared 8 bases from V and 9 bases from J, leaving 29 bases between. Authors' analysis steps: Amplified reference gene primers provided the basis for estimating nucleated cell counts. Only in-frame clones appear in the TCRdb table, and some are missing; sequencing was by immunoSEQ multiplex PCR. V, J and clone size were drawn from that table, and D and trimming were deduced from the DNA. Here the sample spans over 250,000 clones, roughly 87% being singletons. The V and J genes are TRBV19 and TRBJ2-1, with a possible D match to TRBD2 (6 bases). Sequencing was done on a sample of peripheral blood. This clonotype was sampled from a human donor in a cohort sampled during active COVID-19. In DNA, the CDR3 is TGTGCCAGTCTTAGAGGAGGGGAGCAAACGGAGGTCGGTGAGCAGTTCTTC. This translates into CASLRGGEQTEVGEQFF.